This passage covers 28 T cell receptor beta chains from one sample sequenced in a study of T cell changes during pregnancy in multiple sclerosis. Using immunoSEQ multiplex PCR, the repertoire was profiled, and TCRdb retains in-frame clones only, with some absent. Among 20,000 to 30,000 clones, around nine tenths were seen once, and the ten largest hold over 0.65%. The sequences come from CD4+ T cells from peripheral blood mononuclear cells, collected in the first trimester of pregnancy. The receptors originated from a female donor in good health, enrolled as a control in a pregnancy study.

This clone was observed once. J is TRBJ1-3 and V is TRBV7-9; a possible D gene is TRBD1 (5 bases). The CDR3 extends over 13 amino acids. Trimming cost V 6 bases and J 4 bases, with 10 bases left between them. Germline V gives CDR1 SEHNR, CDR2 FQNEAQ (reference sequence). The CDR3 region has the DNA TGTGCCAGCAGTGAACAGGAGGGAAACACCATATATTTT. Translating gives CASSEQEGNTIYF.

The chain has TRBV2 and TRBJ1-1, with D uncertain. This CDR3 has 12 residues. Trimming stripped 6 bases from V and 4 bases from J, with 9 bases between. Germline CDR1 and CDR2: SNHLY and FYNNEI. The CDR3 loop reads CASSLDTTEAFF. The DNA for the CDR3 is TGTGCCAGCAGCCTAGATACCACTGAAGCTTTCTTT.

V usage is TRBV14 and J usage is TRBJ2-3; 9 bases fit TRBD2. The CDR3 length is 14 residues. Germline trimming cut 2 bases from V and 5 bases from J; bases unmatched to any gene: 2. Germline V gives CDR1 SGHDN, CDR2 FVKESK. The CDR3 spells CASSQLAGRDTQYF. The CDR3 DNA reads TGTGCCAGCAGCCAACTAGCGGGAAGAGATACGCAGTATTTT.

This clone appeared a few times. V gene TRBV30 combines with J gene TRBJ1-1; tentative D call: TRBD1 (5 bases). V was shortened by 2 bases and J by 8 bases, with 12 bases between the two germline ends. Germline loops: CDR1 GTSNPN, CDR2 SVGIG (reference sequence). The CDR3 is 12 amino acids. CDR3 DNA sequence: TGTGCCTGGAGTATGAGGACACCCGAAGCTTTCTTT. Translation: CAWSMRTPEAFF.

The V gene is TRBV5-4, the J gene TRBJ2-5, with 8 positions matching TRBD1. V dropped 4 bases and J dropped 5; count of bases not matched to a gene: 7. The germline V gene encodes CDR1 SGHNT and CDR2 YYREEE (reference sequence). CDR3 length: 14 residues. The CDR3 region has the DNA TGTGCCAGCAGCCTTCAGGGGGCAATCGAGACCCAGTACTTC. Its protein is CASSLQGAIETQYF.

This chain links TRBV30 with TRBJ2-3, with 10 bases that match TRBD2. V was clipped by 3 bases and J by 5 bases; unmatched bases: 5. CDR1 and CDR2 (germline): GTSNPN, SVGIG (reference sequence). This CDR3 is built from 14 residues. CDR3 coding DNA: TGTGCCTGGAGCGCTTTAGCGGGGGGAGATACGCAGTATTTT. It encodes CAWSALAGGDTQYF.

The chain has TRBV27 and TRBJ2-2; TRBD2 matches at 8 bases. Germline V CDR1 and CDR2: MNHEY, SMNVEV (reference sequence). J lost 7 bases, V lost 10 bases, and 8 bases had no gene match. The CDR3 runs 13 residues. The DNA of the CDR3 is TGTGCCACCCGGGGGGGGCGGCTCGGGGAGCTGTTTTTT. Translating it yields CATRGGRLGELFF.

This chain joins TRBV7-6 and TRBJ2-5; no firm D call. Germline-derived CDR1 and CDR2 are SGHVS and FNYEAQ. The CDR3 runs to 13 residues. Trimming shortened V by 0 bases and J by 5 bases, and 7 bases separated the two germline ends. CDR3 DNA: TGTGCCAGCAGCTTAGCGTCGGTGGAGACCCAGTACTTC. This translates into CASSLASVETQYF.

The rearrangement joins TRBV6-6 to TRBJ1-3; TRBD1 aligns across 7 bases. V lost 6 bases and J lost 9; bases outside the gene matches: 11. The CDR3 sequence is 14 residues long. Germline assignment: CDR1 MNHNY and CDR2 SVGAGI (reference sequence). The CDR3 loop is CASSKRDSVRTIYF. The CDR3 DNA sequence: TGTGCCAGCAGCAAAAGGGACAGTGTCCGCACCATATATTTT.

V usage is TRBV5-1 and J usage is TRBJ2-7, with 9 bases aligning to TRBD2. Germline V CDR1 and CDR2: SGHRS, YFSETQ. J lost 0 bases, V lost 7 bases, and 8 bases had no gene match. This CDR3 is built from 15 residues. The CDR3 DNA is TGCGCCAGCGGGGTGGGACTAGCACGCTCCTACGAGCAGTACTTC. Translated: CASGVGLARSYEQYF.

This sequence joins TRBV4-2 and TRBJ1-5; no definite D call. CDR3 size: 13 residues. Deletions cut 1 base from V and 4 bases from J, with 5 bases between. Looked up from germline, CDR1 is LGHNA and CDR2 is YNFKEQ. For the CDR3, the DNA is TGTGCCAGCAGCCAAGCCGGGAATCAGCCCCAGCATTTT. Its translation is CASSQAGNQPQHF.

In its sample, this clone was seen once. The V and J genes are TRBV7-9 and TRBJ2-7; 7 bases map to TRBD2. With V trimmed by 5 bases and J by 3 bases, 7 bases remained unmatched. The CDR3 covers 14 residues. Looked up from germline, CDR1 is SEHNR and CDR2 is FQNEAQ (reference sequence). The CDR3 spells CASSPGGGGYEQYF. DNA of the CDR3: TGTGCCAGCAGCCCGGGTGGGGGGGGCTACGAGCAGTACTTC. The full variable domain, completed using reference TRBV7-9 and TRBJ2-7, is DTGVSQNPRHKITKRGQNVTFRCDPISEHNRLYWYRQTLGQGPEFLTYFQNEAQLEKSRLLSDRFSAERPKGSFSTLEIQRTEQGDSAMYLCASSPGGGGYEQYFGPGTRLTVT.

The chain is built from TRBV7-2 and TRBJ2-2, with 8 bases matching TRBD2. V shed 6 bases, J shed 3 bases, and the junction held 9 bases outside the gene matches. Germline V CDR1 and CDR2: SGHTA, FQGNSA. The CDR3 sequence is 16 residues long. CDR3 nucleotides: TGTGCCAGCAGTTCTCGGGGGGGCCCAGACACCGGGGAGCTGTTTTTT. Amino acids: CASSSRGGPDTGELFF.

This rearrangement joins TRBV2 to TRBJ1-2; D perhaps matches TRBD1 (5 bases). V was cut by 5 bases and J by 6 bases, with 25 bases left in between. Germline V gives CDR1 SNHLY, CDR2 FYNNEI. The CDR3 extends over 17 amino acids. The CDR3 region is CASSKTGLGIGGDGYTF. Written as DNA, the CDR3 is TGTGCCAGCAGTAAAACCGGTCTGGGTATCGGGGGGGATGGCTACACCTTC.

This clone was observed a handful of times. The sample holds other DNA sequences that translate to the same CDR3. Here the CDR3 reads CASSLQENTEAFF. As DNA, the CDR3 is TGTGCCAGCAGCTTACAGGAGAACACTGAAGCTTTCTTT. The chain has TRBV5-4 and TRBJ1-1, with D possibly being TRBD1 (5 bases). CDR3 length equals 13 residues. Deletions cut 2 bases from V and 1 base from J, with 6 bases between. CDR1 and CDR2 (germline): SGHNT, YYREEE (reference sequence).

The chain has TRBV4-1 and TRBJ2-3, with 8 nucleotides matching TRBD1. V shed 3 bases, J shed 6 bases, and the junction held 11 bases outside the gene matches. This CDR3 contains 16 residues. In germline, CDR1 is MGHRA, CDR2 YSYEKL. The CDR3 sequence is CASSQIGQGGSDTQYF. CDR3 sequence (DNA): TGCGCCAGCAGCCAGATCGGACAGGGTGGTTCGGATACGCAGTATTTT.

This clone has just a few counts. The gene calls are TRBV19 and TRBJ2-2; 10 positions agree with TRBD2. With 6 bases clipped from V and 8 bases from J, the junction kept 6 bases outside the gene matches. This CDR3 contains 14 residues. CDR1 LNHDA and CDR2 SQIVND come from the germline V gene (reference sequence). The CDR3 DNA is TGTGCCAGTAGACAGCGGGAGGGCCTAGGGGAGCTGTTTTTT. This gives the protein CASRQREGLGELFF. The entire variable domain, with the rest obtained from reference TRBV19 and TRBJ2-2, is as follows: DGGITQSPKYLFRKEGQNVTLSCEQNLNHDAMYWYRQDPGQGLRLIYYSQIVNDFQKGDIAEGYSVSREKKESFPLTVTSAQKNPTAFYLCASRQREGLGELFFGEGSRLTVL.

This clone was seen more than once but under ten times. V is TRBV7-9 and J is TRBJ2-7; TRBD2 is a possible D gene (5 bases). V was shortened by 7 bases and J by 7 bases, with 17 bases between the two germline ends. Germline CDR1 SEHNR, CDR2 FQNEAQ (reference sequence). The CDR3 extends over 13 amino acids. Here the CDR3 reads CASKKRSGREQYF. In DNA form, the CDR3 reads TGTGCCAGCAAAAAGAGGAGCGGAAGGGAGCAGTACTTC.

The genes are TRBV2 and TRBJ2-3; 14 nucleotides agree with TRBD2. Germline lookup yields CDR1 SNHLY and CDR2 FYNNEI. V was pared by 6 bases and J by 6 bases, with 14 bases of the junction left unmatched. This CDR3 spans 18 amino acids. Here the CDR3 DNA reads TGTGCCAGCAGCCCGACTAGCGGGAGGGATTTCTGGATGGATACGCAGTATTTT. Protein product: CASSPTSGRDFWMDTQYF.

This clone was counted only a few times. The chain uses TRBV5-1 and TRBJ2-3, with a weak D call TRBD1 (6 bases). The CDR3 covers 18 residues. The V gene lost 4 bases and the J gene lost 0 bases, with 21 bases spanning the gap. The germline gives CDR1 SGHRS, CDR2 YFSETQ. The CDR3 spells CASSPHPNRALSTDTQYF. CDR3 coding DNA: TGCGCCAGCAGCCCGCACCCTAACAGGGCTCTGAGCACAGATACGCAGTATTTT.

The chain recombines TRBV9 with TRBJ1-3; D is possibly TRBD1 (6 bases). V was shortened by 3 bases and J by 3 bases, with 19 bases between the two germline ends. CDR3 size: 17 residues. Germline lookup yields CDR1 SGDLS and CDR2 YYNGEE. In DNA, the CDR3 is TGTGCCAGCAGCGAGAGCACAGGGAGCTCCTATGGAAACACCATATATTTT. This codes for CASSESTGSSYGNTIYF.

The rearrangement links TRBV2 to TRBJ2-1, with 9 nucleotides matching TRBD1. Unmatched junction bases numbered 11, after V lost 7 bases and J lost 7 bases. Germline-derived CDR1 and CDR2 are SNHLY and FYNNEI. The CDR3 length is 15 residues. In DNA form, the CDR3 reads TGTGCCAGCATTCAACAGGGGGCGGTTCTGAATGAGCAGTTCTTC. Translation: CASIQQGAVLNEQFF.

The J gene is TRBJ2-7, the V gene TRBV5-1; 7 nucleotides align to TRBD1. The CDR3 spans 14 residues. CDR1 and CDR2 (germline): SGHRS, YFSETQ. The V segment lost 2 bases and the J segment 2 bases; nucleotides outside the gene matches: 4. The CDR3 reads CASSFTGTAYEQYF. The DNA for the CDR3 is TGCGCCAGCAGCTTCACCGGGACAGCCTACGAGCAGTACTTC.

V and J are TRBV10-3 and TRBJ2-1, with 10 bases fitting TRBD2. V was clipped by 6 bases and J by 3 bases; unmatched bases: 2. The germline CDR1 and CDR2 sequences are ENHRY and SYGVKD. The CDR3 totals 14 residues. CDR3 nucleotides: TGTGCCATCAGGGCTAGCGGGAGCTACAATGAGCAGTTCTTC. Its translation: CAIRASGSYNEQFF.

The CDR3 sequence is CSVQDNQETQYF. CDR3 sequence (DNA): TGCAGCGTGCAAGACAACCAAGAGACCCAGTACTTC. V and J are TRBV29-1 and TRBJ2-5; D is unclear. Germline V gives CDR1 SQVTM, CDR2 ANQGSEA. CDR3 length: 12 amino acids. The V end lost 6 bases, the J end lost 0 bases, and 8 bases lay between the germline ends.

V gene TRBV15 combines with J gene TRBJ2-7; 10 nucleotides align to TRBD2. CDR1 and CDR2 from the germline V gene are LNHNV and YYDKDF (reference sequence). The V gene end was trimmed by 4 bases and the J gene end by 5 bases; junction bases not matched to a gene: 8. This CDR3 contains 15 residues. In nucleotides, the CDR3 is TGTGCCACCAGCAAAGCGGGAGGGCCGGGGGACGAGCAGTACTTC. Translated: CATSKAGGPGDEQYF.

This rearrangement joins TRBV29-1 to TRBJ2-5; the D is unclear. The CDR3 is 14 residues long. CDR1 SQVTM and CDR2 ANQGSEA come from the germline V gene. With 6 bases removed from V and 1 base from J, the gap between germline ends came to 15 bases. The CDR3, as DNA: TGCAGCGTATCGAGCCCATCCATCCAAGAGACCCAGTACTTC. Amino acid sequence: CSVSSPSIQETQYF.

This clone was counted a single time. The CDR3 loop is CASSFRVDQPQHF. In DNA, the CDR3 is TGTGCCAGCAGCTTCAGGGTTGATCAGCCCCAGCATTTT. This chain uses TRBV6-1 with TRBJ1-5; TRBD1 is a possible D gene (5 bases). V was shortened by 6 bases and J by 5 bases, with 11 bases between the two germline ends. The CDR3 spans 13 residues. The germline CDR1 and CDR2 sequences are MNHNS and SASEGT.